Shown below are 15 T cell receptor beta chains from a single sample sequenced in a study of radiotherapy plus CTLA-4 blockade in lung cancer. Profiled with immunoSEQ multiplex PCR; TCRdb holds only in-frame clones, not every one. The sample has tens of thousands of clones; around 90% are singletons. The sequencing here drew on peripheral blood, taken from a patient treated with radiotherapy plus ipilimumab. The receptors shown here come from a human donor with non-small cell lung cancer that progressed on radiotherapy plus ipilimumab.

This chain uses TRBV5-6 with TRBJ2-5, with D possibly matching TRBD2 (5 bases). Between the trimmed V and J ends, which lost 3 bases and 11 bases, there was a span of 11 bases. The CDR3 runs to 11 residues. The germline gives CDR1 SGHDT, CDR2 YYEEEE. CDR3 residues: CASSSGKEQYF. CDR3 coding DNA: TGTGCCAGCAGCTCGGGGAAGGAGCAGTACTTC.

This chain joins TRBV18 and TRBJ1-1; TRBD1 agrees at 8 bases. This CDR3 is 17 amino acids long. The V segment lost 3 bases and the J segment 4 bases; nucleotides outside the gene matches: 13. Per germline, CDR1 KGHSH and CDR2 LQKENI. In DNA form, the CDR3 reads TGTGCCAGCTCACCGCCCGCCGGCAGGGGGCAAGGCACTGAAGCTTTCTTT. It specifies CASSPPAGRGQGTEAFF.

The rearrangement links TRBV2 to TRBJ2-7; D perhaps matches TRBD2 (5 bases). Trimming removed 0 bases from V and 3 bases from J, with 6 bases in between. Germline lookup yields CDR1 SNHLY and CDR2 FYNNEI. This CDR3 is 13 amino acids long. In DNA, the CDR3 is TGTGCCAGCAGTGAAGCCGCGGGCTACGAGCAGTACTTC. Translated, it gives CASSEAAGYEQYF.

The CDR3 loop is CASSSSTGAGNTIYF. CDR3 nucleotides: TGTGCCAGCAGCTCTTCCACAGGGGCAGGAAACACCATATATTTT. This chain connects TRBV7-9 to TRBJ1-3; TRBD1 aligns across 7 bases. This CDR3 is built from 15 residues. Germline CDR1 and CDR2: SEHNR and FQNEAQ (reference sequence). The trim removed 4 bases at V and 4 bases at J, leaving 7 bases unmatched.

The chain uses TRBV5-1 and TRBJ1-2; 8 bases are a match to TRBD1. The length of the CDR3 is 13 residues. V gave up 4 bases and J gave up 3 bases; unmatched junction bases: 2. Germline lookup yields CDR1 SGHRS and CDR2 YFSETQ. The CDR3 spells CASSMGQDYGYTF. The CDR3 coding sequence is TGCGCCAGCAGCATGGGACAGGACTATGGCTACACCTTC.

The V and J genes are TRBV6-5 and TRBJ1-5; D gene unclear. Germline assignment: CDR1 MNHEY and CDR2 SVGAGI. The CDR3 runs to 15 residues. Trimming stripped 6 bases from V and 0 bases from J, with 12 bases between. In DNA, the CDR3 is TGTGCCAGCAGAGTGGACGGATATAGCAATCAGCCCCAGCATTTT. This translates into CASRVDGYSNQPQHF.

The chain carries TRBV5-8 and TRBJ1-6; D not resolved. The CDR3 covers 15 residues. Germline V gene data show CDR1 as SGHTS and CDR2 as YDEGEE. V lost 4 bases, J lost 0 bases, and 8 bases lay in between. The CDR3 sequence: CASSPGLSYNSPLHF. Written as DNA, the CDR3 is TGTGCCAGCAGCCCAGGTCTCTCCTATAATTCACCCCTCCACTTT.

This clone occurred once. This chain links TRBV19 with TRBJ2-7, with D tentatively TRBD1 or TRBD2 (5 bases each). This CDR3 is built from 14 residues. With 4 bases removed from V and 6 bases from J, the gap between germline ends came to 16 bases. The germline CDR1 and CDR2 sequences are LNHDA and SQIVND (reference sequence). This CDR3 is CASSTSGTLAEQYF. CDR3 in DNA: TGTGCCAGTAGTACCTCCGGGACCCTGGCCGAGCAGTACTTC.

This chain links TRBV7-8 with TRBJ2-3; no definite D call. V lost 1 base, J lost 1 base, and 9 bases lay in between. The V gene's germline CDR1 is SGHVS and CDR2 FQNEAQ. This CDR3 region has 15 residues. CDR3 coding DNA: TGTGCCAGCAGCTTAGGACGGACCCGCACAGATACGCAGTATTTT. Residues: CASSLGRTRTDTQYF.

The chain combines TRBV13 with TRBJ2-7; D is ambiguous. V lost 2 bases, J lost 5 bases, and 4 bases lay in between. CDR3 length equals 11 residues. CDR1 is PRHDT, CDR2 FYEKMQ, per germline (reference sequence). DNA of the CDR3: TGTGCCAGCAGCTTAAACCACGAGCAGTACTTC. Translation gives CASSLNHEQYF. The complete variable domain, with remaining parts taken from reference TRBV13 and TRBJ2-7, reads AAGVIQSPRHLIKEKRETATLKCYPIPRHDTVYWYQQGPGQDPQFLISFYEKMQSDKGSIPDRFSAQQFSDYHSELNMSSLELGDSALYFCASSLNHEQYFGPGTRLTVT.

V and J are TRBV11-1 and TRBJ2-7; D possibly corresponds to TRBD1 (6 bases). The germline V and J ends were trimmed by 4 bases and 3 bases, with 19 bases remaining between them. The length of the CDR3 is 16 residues. Germline-derived CDR1 and CDR2 are SGHAT and FQDESV (reference sequence). CDR3 bases: TGTGCCAGCAGCTACCAGAATGGGCAGGGGCTCTACGAGCAGTACTTC. It is translated as CASSYQNGQGLYEQYF.

The chain is built from TRBV7-3 and TRBJ2-1, with TRBD2 matching 12 bases. The germline gives CDR1 SGHTA, CDR2 FQGTGA. The CDR3 is 16 residues long. J gave up 5 bases and V 5 bases, and 7 bases lay outside the gene matches. The CDR3 loop reads CASSLPLAGGHNEQFF. CDR3 sequence (DNA): TGTGCCAGCAGCCTTCCACTAGCGGGGGGCCACAATGAGCAGTTCTTC. The variable domain in full, with the rest retrieved from reference TRBV7-3 and TRBJ2-1, is GAGVSQTPSNKVTEKGKYVELRCDPISGHTALYWYRQSLGQGPEFLIYFQGTGAADDSGLPNDRFFAVRPEGSVSTLKIQRTERGDSAVYLCASSLPLAGGHNEQFFGPGTRLTVL.

This chain uses TRBV7-3 with TRBJ2-3; 7 bases align to TRBD1. V gave up 4 bases and J gave up 1 base; unmatched junction bases: 5. The germline gives CDR1 SGHTA, CDR2 FQGTGA. This CDR3 is built from 15 residues. CDR3: CASSSTGVGTDTQYF. The CDR3, as DNA: TGTGCCAGCAGCTCCACAGGGGTTGGCACAGATACGCAGTATTTT.

This chain links TRBV27 with TRBJ1-5, with a possible D match to TRBD1 (5 bases). The length of the CDR3 is 14 residues. Germline V gene lookup returns CDR1 MNHEY and CDR2 SMNVEV (reference sequence). Trimming took 2 bases from V and 3 from J, leaving 8 bases between them. The CDR3 region is CASSLTGPNQPQHF. As DNA, the CDR3 is TGTGCCAGCAGTTTAACGGGGCCCAATCAGCCCCAGCATTTT.

This clone appeared a single time. The V gene is TRBV5-1, the J gene TRBJ2-7; 8 nucleotides match TRBD1. This CDR3 is built from 14 residues. V gave up 4 bases and J gave up 2 bases; unmatched junction bases: 5. Germline V CDR1 and CDR2: SGHRS, YFSETQ. CDR3: CASSKGQAPYEQYF. DNA of the CDR3: TGCGCCAGCAGCAAGGGACAGGCACCCTACGAGCAGTACTTC. The variable domain in full, with the rest retrieved from reference TRBV5-1 and TRBJ2-7, is KAGVTQTPRYLIKTRGQQVTLSCSPISGHRSVSWYQQTPGQGLQFLFEYFSETQRNKGNFPGRFSGRQFSNSRSEMNVSTLELGDSALYLCASSKGQAPYEQYFGPGTRLTVT.